A single sample gave rise to the 25 T cell receptor beta chains below, sequenced in a study of shared clonotypes between healthy human individuals (TCRdb year 2020). The library was built by means of the immunoSEQ multiplex PCR assay. TCRdb limited this immuneACCESS table to in-frame rearrangements with V and J called. A share of clones is missing; checked studies link under half to unresolved V genes, and the rest is unexplained. This sample gives under 150,000 clones in total; around two thirds of them show up just once. Under 30% of the sample goes to the ten largest clones. Sequencing was carried out using memory CD8+ T cells sorted from blood. This specimen's cell subset or site label, interpreted: CD45RO+ cells pooled with CCR7-negative TemRA cells. The receptors come from a woman aged 30 to 39 in good health.

The table lists this clone with a count of one. The chain has TRBV28 and TRBJ2-7; tentatively, D is TRBD2 (5 bases). V lost 2 bases and J 6 bases, leaving 17 bases between the germline ends. Germline values: CDR1 MDHEN, CDR2 SYDVKM. The CDR3 loop spans 15 amino acids. CDR3 in amino acids: CASSLVGARRSEQYF. DNA for the CDR3: TGTGCCAGCAGTTTAGTAGGAGCTCGGAGGAGCGAGCAGTACTTC.

This clone was counted a few times. The CDR3 spells CASNSGYEQYF. The DNA of the CDR3 is TGTGCCAGCAATAGCGGATACGAGCAGTACTTC. The chain carries TRBV28 and TRBJ2-7; D is possibly TRBD2 (6 bases). The CDR3 has 11 amino acids. Germline V gives CDR1 MDHEN, CDR2 SYDVKM. Trimming took 7 bases from V and 4 from J, leaving 8 bases between them.

Worth noting for this clone: Given a much more abundant clone one base away, this may be a read error. The same CDR3 arises from other DNA sequences in this sample as well. This chain joins TRBV5-1 and TRBJ1-1; D ambiguous. The CDR3 consists of 13 residues. Germline values: CDR1 SGHRS, CDR2 YFSETQ. V dropped 3 bases and J dropped 2 bases, with 8 bases sitting between them. The CDR3: CASSSGVNTEAFF. CDR3 sequence (DNA): TGCGCCAGCAGCTCTGGGGTAAACACTGAAGCTTTCTTT.

J is TRBJ2-7 and V is TRBV4-2, with D possibly matching TRBD2 (6 bases). The CDR3 spans 16 residues. Germline V gene sequence: CDR1 LGHNA, CDR2 YNFKEQ. V was cut by 0 bases and J by 6 bases, with 18 bases left in between. The CDR3 sequence is CASSQDGPGRGGEQYF. In DNA, the CDR3 is TGTGCCAGCAGCCAAGATGGACCAGGACGGGGAGGCGAGCAGTACTTC.

The chain carries TRBV10-1 and TRBJ2-7, with TRBD1 as a possible D gene (6 bases). V was trimmed by 0 bases and J by 4 bases, leaving 13 bases between them. The CDR3 consists of 15 residues. Germline V lookup: CDR1 WNHNN, CDR2 SYGVQD (reference sequence). CDR3 loop: CASSESQGLLYEQYF. DNA of the CDR3: TGCGCCAGCAGTGAGTCGCAGGGGCTCCTGTACGAGCAGTACTTC.

This clone showed up just once. V usage is TRBV10-2 and J usage is TRBJ1-5; D gene uncertain. CDR3 length equals 14 residues. The ends were cut back, 3 bases at V and 0 bases at J, with 6 bases in the middle. Germline assignment: CDR1 WSHSY and CDR2 SAAADI. The CDR3 DNA is TGCGCCAGCAGTGACAGTGTTAGCAATCAGCCCCAGCATTTT. It is translated as CASSDSVSNQPQHF.

V gene TRBV27 combines with J gene TRBJ1-1; maybe TRBD1 (6 bases). The V and J ends lost 3 bases and 3 bases respectively, with 14 bases between them. The CDR3 totals 15 residues. Germline V gene sequence: CDR1 MNHEY, CDR2 SMNVEV (reference sequence). DNA of the CDR3: TGTGCCAGCAGTTTGGGCCCACAGGGTTACACTGAAGCTTTCTTT. Translating gives CASSLGPQGYTEAFF.

In its sample, this clone was seen once. This rearrangement joins TRBV30 to TRBJ1-1; maybe TRBD1 (5 bases). The germline gives CDR1 GTSNPN, CDR2 SVGIG (reference sequence). With 3 bases removed from V and 3 bases from J, the gap between germline ends came to 11 bases. The CDR3 length is 13 residues. As DNA, the CDR3 is TGTGCCTGGAGCGCAGGGAGATACACTGAAGCTTTCTTT. Translated, it gives CAWSAGRYTEAFF. Combining the CDR3 with reference TRBV30 and TRBJ1-1 gives the whole variable domain SQTIHQWPATLVQPVGSPLSLECTVEGTSNPNLYWYRQAAGRGLQLLFYSVGIGQISSEVPQNLSASRPQDRQFILSSKKLLLSDSGFYLCAWSAGRYTEAFFGQGTRLTVV.

V gene TRBV27 combines with J gene TRBJ1-4; unclear D gene. The V gene's germline CDR1 is MNHEY and CDR2 SMNVEV (reference sequence). The CDR3 covers 16 residues. V was pared by 2 bases and J by 7 bases, with 17 bases between. DNA of the CDR3: TGTGCCAGCAGTTTAGCCCCGTTAGGCATCGGTGAAAAACTGTTTTTT. It yields the protein CASSLAPLGIGEKLFF.

V gene TRBV6-1 combines with J gene TRBJ1-2, with 8 bases lining up with TRBD1. J lost 8 bases, V lost 1 base, and 3 bases had no gene match. Germline-derived CDR1 and CDR2 are MNHNS and SASEGT. The CDR3 is 13 residues long. The CDR3 loop reads CASSEGTGGGYTF. The CDR3 nucleotides read TGTGCCAGCAGTGAAGGCACAGGGGGAGGCTACACCTTC.

This clone has just a few counts. The chain employs TRBV7-9 and TRBJ2-7; D might be TRBD2 (5 bases). CDR1 is SEHNR and CDR2 is FQNEAQ in the germline V gene (reference sequence). The CDR3 consists of 15 residues. Trimming left V 5 bases short and J 5 bases short, with 19 bases between. This CDR3 reads CASSTSEWRLDEQYF. The CDR3 nucleotides are TGTGCCAGCAGCACGTCGGAGTGGAGGCTGGACGAGCAGTACTTC.

This clone was recorded many times. The rearrangement links TRBV6-1 to TRBJ2-7, with 8 bases aligning to TRBD2. The junction had 8 bases not matched to a gene; V was cut back by 7 bases and J by 0 bases. CDR1 is MNHNS and CDR2 is SASEGT in the germline V gene. This CDR3 comprises 15 residues. The CDR3: CASTPLAGSSYEQYF. As DNA, the CDR3 is TGTGCCAGCACTCCTCTAGCGGGCAGCTCCTACGAGCAGTACTTC.

This chain links TRBV2 with TRBJ2-2; a possible D gene is TRBD1 (6 bases). The V end lost 4 bases, the J end lost 0 bases, and 9 bases lay between the germline ends. The CDR3 runs 15 residues. CDR1 SNHLY and CDR2 FYNNEI come from the germline V gene. Here the CDR3 DNA reads TGTGCCAGCAGTGGGACAGAATCGAACACCGGGGAGCTGTTTTTT. Its translation: CASSGTESNTGELFF.

The rearrangement links TRBV2 to TRBJ2-7; D is unclear. Trimming removed 3 bases at V and 4 bases at J, with 7 bases between. Per the germline V gene, CDR1 is SNHLY and CDR2 is FYNNEI. CDR3 size: 12 residues. The CDR3 nucleotides read TGTGCCAGCAGTGAGGCGGCTTACGAGCAGTACTTC. Protein: CASSEAAYEQYF.

The rearrangement uses TRBV18 and TRBJ2-7, with TRBD2 matching over 11 bases. J lost 2 bases, V lost 3 bases, and 6 bases had no gene match. Germline CDR1 reads KGHSH; CDR2 reads LQKENI. The CDR3 is 16 amino acids. CDR3 loop: CASSPTGTSGTYEQYF. DNA for the CDR3: TGTGCCAGCTCACCGACCGGGACTAGCGGAACCTACGAGCAGTACTTC.

This chain connects TRBV28 to TRBJ2-4; 10 bases agree with TRBD2. Germline CDR1 and CDR2: MDHEN and SYDVKM. This CDR3 has 16 residues. V trimming: 5 bases; J trimming: 5 bases; junction bases outside the gene matches: 9. The CDR3 is CASSDRLAGGENIQYF. The CDR3 nucleotides are TGTGCCAGCAGTGACCGACTAGCGGGCGGGGAAAACATTCAGTACTTC.

The chain links TRBV6-6 to TRBJ1-1, with D uncertain. The CDR3 is made up of 13 amino acids. The germline CDR1 and CDR2 sequences are MNHNY and SVGAGI (reference sequence). Trimming cost V 0 bases and J 6 bases, with 8 bases left between them. The CDR3 DNA is TGTGCCAGCAGTTACTCGGAGGTCGCTGAAGCTTTCTTT. The encoded protein is CASSYSEVAEAFF.

There are many counts of this clone. J is TRBJ2-7 and V is TRBV11-2; 7 positions agree with TRBD1. Germline V gene sequence: CDR1 SGHAT, CDR2 FQNNGV. The CDR3 loop spans 14 amino acids. The V segment lost 5 bases and the J segment 1 base; nucleotides outside the gene matches: 5. CDR3 loop: CASSHTGASYEQYF. The DNA of the CDR3 is TGTGCCAGCAGCCATACAGGGGCATCCTACGAGCAGTACTTC.

This sequence joins TRBV9 and TRBJ2-7; no reliable D call. The V end was cut by 1 base, the J end by 6 bases, with 11 bases between. The CDR3 totals 13 residues. Germline V CDR1 and CDR2: SGDLS, YYNGEE. The CDR3 loop is CASSVSPGSEQYF. The DNA of the CDR3 is TGTGCCAGCAGCGTATCTCCTGGTTCCGAGCAGTACTTC.

A few counts support this clone. The V gene is TRBV11-2, the J gene TRBJ2-1; no clear D. Germline CDR1 is SGHAT and CDR2 is FQNNGV. The V gene lost 0 bases and the J gene lost 10 bases, with 10 bases spanning the gap. The CDR3 runs to 13 residues. CDR3: CASSLDVASEQFF. The CDR3 DNA reads as TGTGCCAGCAGCTTAGATGTTGCGTCAGAGCAGTTCTTC.

CDR3 sequence (DNA): TGTGCCAGCAGCGTATGGGGGGGTATGAACACTGAAGCTTTCTTT. This encodes CASSVWGGMNTEAFF. The V call is TRBV9, the J call TRBJ1-1; TRBD1 is a possible D gene (5 bases). Germline CDR1 is SGDLS and CDR2 is YYNGEE. CDR3 size: 15 residues. V lost 1 base to trimming and J lost 0 bases, with 10 bases between them.

This clone was counted between two and nine times. The V call is TRBV5-1, the J call TRBJ1-2; D perhaps matches TRBD1 (6 bases). The CDR3 runs to 15 residues. The V end lost 1 base, the J end lost 4 bases, and 14 bases lay between the germline ends. Germline V gives CDR1 SGHRS, CDR2 YFSETQ. DNA of the CDR3: TGCGCCAGCAGCTTGCAAGGACAGCAAGGCTATGGCTACACCTTC. Residues: CASSLQGQQGYGYTF.

The chain employs TRBV28 and TRBJ2-5; D gene unclear. Germline CDR1 reads MDHEN; CDR2 reads SYDVKM. The CDR3 length is 11 residues. V was trimmed by 6 bases and J by 5 bases, leaving 7 bases between them. CDR3 coding DNA: TGTGCCAGCAGCCCCGCCGAGACCCAGTACTTC. Amino acid sequence: CASSPAETQYF.

This clone was picked up many times. This chain connects TRBV6-4 to TRBJ2-3, with a weak D call TRBD2 (5 bases). Trimming left V 6 bases short and J 3 bases short, with 13 bases between. Germline CDR1 MRHNA, CDR2 SNTAGT. CDR3 length: 14 amino acids. CDR3 bases: TGTGCCAGCAGCCCCGGGGAGAGGACAGATACGCAGTATTTT. Translated, it gives CASSPGERTDTQYF.

This clone has more than one count but fewer than ten. This chain links TRBV7-6 with TRBJ1-2, with D hard to call. This CDR3 comprises 10 residues. Germline CDR1 SGHVS, CDR2 FNYEAQ. This CDR3 reads CARKTYGYTF. The CDR3 DNA reads as TGTGCTCGAAAGACCTATGGCTACACCTTC.